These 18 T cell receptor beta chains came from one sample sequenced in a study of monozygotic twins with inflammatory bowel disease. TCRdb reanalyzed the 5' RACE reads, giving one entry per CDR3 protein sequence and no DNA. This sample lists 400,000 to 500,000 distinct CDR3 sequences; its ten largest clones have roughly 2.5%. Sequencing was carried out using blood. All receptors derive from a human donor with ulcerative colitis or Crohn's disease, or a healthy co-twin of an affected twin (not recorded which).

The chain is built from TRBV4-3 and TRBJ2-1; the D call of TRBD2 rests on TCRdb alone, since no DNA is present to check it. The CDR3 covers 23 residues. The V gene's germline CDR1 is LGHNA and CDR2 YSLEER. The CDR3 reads CASSQEIGLAGGAPPSSYNEQFF.

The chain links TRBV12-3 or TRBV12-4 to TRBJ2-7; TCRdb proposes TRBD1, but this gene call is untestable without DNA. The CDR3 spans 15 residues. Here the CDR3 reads CASSLVLLAPLEQYF.

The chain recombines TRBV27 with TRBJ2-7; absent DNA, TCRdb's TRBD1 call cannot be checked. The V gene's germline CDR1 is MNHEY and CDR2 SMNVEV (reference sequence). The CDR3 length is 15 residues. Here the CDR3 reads CASSPDRERHIGQYF.

The CDR3 here is CASSSSRTSGSSYNEQFF. V usage is TRBV19 and J usage is TRBJ2-1; the TCRdb call, TRBD2, lacks DNA for checking. The CDR3 length is 18 residues. Germline loops: CDR1 LNHDA, CDR2 SQIVND (reference sequence). Based on the CDR3 plus reference TRBV19 and TRBJ2-1, the full variable domain is DGGITQSPKYLFRKEGQNVTLSCEQNLNHDAMYWYRQDPGQGLRLIYYSQIVNDFQKGDIAEGYSVSREKKESFPLTVTSAQKNPTAFYLCASSSSRTSGSSYNEQFFGPGTRLTVL.

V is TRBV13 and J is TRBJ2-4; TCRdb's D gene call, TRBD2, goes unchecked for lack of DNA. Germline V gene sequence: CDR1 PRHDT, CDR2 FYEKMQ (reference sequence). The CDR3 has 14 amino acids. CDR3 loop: CASSDGRAGDIQYF. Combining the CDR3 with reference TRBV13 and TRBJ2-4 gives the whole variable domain AAGVIQSPRHLIKEKRETATLKCYPIPRHDTVYWYQQGPGQDPQFLISFYEKMQSDKGSIPDRFSAQQFSDYHSELNMSSLELGDSALYFCASSDGRAGDIQYFGAGTRLSVL.

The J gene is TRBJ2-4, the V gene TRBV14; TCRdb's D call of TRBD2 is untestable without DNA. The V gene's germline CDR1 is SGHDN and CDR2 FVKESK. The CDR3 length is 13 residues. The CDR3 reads CASSPREGGIQYF. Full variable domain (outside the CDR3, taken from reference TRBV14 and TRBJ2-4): EAGVTQFPSHSVIEKGQTVTLRCDPISGHDNLYWYRRVMGKEIKFLLHFVKESKQDESGMPNNRFLAERTGGTYSTLKVQPAELEDSGVYFCASSPREGGIQYFGAGTRLSVL.

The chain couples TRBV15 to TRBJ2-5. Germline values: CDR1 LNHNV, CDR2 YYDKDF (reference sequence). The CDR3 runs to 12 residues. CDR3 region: CATSRGPETQYF.

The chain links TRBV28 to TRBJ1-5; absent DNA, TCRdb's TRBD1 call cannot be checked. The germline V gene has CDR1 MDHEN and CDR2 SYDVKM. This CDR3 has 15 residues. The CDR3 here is CASSVLQAGSQPQHF. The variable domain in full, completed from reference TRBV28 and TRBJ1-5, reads DVKVTQSSRYLVKRTGEKVFLECVQDMDHENMFWYRQDPGLGLRLIYFSYDVKMKEKGDIPEGYSVSREKKERFSLILESASTNQTSMYLCASSVLQAGSQPQHFGDGTRLSIL.

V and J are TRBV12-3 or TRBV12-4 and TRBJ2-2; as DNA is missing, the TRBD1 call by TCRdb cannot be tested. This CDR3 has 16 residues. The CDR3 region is CASSLGRGRDTGELFF.

CDR3 amino acids: CASSPSSGGFYNEQFF. The J gene is TRBJ2-1, the V gene TRBV27; the TCRdb D gene call, TRBD2, has no DNA to confirm it. The CDR3 sequence is 16 residues long. Germline values: CDR1 MNHEY, CDR2 SMNVEV (reference sequence).

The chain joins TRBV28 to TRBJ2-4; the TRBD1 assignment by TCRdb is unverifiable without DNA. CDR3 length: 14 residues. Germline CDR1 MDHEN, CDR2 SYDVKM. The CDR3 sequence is CASSLLGAGNIQYF.

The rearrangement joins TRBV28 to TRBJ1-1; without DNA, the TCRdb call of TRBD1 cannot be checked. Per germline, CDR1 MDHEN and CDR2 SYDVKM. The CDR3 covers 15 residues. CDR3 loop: CASSQSDRGPPEAFF.

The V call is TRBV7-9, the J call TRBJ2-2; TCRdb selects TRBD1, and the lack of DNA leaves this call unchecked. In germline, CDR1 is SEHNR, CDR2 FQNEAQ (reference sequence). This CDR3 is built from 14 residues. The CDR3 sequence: CASSLSREGGELFF. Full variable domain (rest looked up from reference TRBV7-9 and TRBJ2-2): DTGVSQNPRHKITKRGQNVTFRCDPISEHNRLYWYRQTLGQGPEFLTYFQNEAQLEKSRLLSDRFSAERPKGSFSTLEIQRTEQGDSAMYLCASSLSREGGELFFGEGSRLTVL.

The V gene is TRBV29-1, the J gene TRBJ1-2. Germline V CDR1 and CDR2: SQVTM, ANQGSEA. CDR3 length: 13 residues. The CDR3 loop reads CSVAESGGYGYTF.

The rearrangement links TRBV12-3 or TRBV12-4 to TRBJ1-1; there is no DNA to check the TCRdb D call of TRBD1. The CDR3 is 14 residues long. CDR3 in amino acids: CASSIVTGGTEAFF.

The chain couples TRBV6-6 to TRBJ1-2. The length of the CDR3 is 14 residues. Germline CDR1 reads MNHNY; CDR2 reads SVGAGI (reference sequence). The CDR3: CASSYSGYNYGYTF.

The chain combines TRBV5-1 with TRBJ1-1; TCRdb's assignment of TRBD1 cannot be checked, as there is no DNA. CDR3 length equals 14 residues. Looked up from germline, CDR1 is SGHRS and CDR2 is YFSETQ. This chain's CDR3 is CASSANPANTEAFF.

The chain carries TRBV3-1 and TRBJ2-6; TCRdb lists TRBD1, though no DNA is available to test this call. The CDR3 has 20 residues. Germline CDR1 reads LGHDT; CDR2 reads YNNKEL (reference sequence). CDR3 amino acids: CASSWGQGLVSLSGANVLTF. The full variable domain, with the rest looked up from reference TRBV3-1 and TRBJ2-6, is DTAVSQTPKYLVTQMGNDKSIKCEQNLGHDTMYWYKQDSKKFLKIMFSYNNKELIINETVPNRFSPKSPDKAHLNLHINSLELGDSAVYFCASSWGQGLVSLSGANVLTFGAGSRLTVL.